Detailed here is one TCR beta chain. The method was immunoSEQ multiplex PCR; TCRdb's version includes in-frame clones alone and lacks a portion of them. The repertoire has around 28,000 clones, 89% of them found once; the top ten carry roughly 2.5%. The sample comes from a study of blood T cell repertoires in COVID-19. CDR3 length: 13 residues. The V gene lost 3 bases and the J gene lost 4 bases, with 7 bases spanning the gap. This TCR came from a human donor in a cohort sampled during active COVID-19. Source material: peripheral blood. This chain joins TRBV12-3 or TRBV12-4 and TRBJ1-3; unclear D gene. The CDR3 DNA sequence: TGTGCCAGCAGTTTCAGTTCCGGAAACACCATATATTTT. Translating gives CASSFSSGNTIYF.